This T cell receptor (beta chain) originates from a study of graft-versus-host responses after intestinal transplantation. Study context: Uniformly, recipients were administered anti-thymocyte globulin induction with subsequent tacrolimus and steroids for roughly three years. General observations from the study: Patients with graft-donor T cell macrochimerism had high graft-versus-host to host-versus-graft clonal ratios in allografts.

Using immunoSEQ multiplex PCR, the repertoire was profiled, and TCRdb retains in-frame clones only, with some absent. The profile shows around 17,000 clones, 60% to 80% of them singletons. Both intraepithelial and lamina propria lymphocytes were released by processing graft tissue. The V and J ends lost 5 bases and 9 bases, in that order; junction bases with no gene match: 5. CDR1 and CDR2 (germline): MDHEN, SYDVKM. This CDR3 region has 14 residues. As to this clone: Its antigen is undetermined.

The sequencing here drew on ileum tissue, taken 450 to 490 days after intestinal transplant. The V call is TRBV28, the J call TRBJ2-1, with 12 bases lining up with TRBD2. The TCR originated in a human patient who received an intestinal transplant, so some T cells may come from the graft donor. The CDR3 coding sequence is TGTGCCAGCAGTCTCCTAGCGGGAGGGGCTGAGCAGTTCTTC. Its translation: CASSLLAGGAEQFF.